Each of the 22 T cell receptor beta chains below was sequenced from the same sample in a study of naive CD8 T cells in extremely preterm neonates. Clones were read by immunoSEQ multiplex PCR, and TCRdb kept only the in-frame ones, dropping some. The data show about 4,200 clones, 97% seen once. Specimen: naive CD8+ T cells from blood. Source of these receptors: a human donor in good health.

V gene TRBV9 combines with J gene TRBJ2-1; 7 bases line up with TRBD2. Germline CDR1 SGDLS, CDR2 YYNGEE. The CDR3 loop spans 15 amino acids. Trimming removed 0 bases from V and 2 bases from J; junction bases left unmatched: 2. The CDR3 nucleotides read TGTGCCAGCAGCGTAGCGGGGGGTCCCTACAATGAGCAGTTCTTC. Translating it yields CASSVAGGPYNEQFF.

J is TRBJ2-3 and V is TRBV28; weak D call: TRBD1 (5 bases). This CDR3 is built from 13 residues. V lost 4 bases and J lost 3, with 8 bases in between. Germline assignment: CDR1 MDHEN and CDR2 SYDVKM. The CDR3 DNA sequence: TGTGCCAGCAGTTCACAGGTAACAGATACGCAGTATTTT. Protein: CASSSQVTDTQYF.

The CDR3 coding sequence is TGTGCCAGCAGCGCCCCCGGGGGGATAAAAGAGACCCAGTACTTC. It encodes CASSAPGGIKETQYF. This chain joins TRBV7-9 and TRBJ2-5; 7 bases align to TRBD2. Germline trimming cut 5 bases from V and 3 bases from J; bases unmatched to any gene: 9. Germline V gene lookup returns CDR1 SEHNR and CDR2 FQNEAQ (reference sequence). This CDR3 region has 15 residues.

CDR3 coding DNA: TGTGCCAGCAGCCTTAAGGGGAATGAGCAGTTCTTC. It yields the protein CASSLKGNEQFF. The chain recombines TRBV5-5 with TRBJ2-1; maybe TRBD1 (5 bases). CDR1 and CDR2 (germline): SGHKS, YYEKEE (reference sequence). The CDR3 is made up of 12 amino acids. V lost 4 bases and J lost 7, with 9 bases in between.

This chain joins TRBV7-9 and TRBJ1-4, with D unresolved. The germline V gene encodes CDR1 SEHNR and CDR2 FQNEAQ (reference sequence). The CDR3 totals 14 residues. V was shortened by 4 bases and J by 0 bases, with 6 bases between the two germline ends. CDR3 coding DNA: TGTGCCAGCAGCTCTCTTGCAACTAATGAAAAACTGTTTTTT. Amino acid sequence: CASSSLATNEKLFF.

The chain is built from TRBV7-9 and TRBJ1-2; TRBD1 might be the D (5 bases). This CDR3 comprises 13 residues. V shed 1 base and J shed 8 bases, with 11 bases lying between them. Germline V gene data show CDR1 as SEHNR and CDR2 as FQNEAQ (reference sequence). In nucleotides, the CDR3 is TGTGCCAGCAGCTTAGGCCAGGGTCGAGGCTACACCTTC. Translated, it gives CASSLGQGRGYTF. The full variable domain, rest sourced from reference TRBV7-9 and TRBJ1-2, is DTGVSQNPRHKITKRGQNVTFRCDPISEHNRLYWYRQTLGQGPEFLTYFQNEAQLEKSRLLSDRFSAERPKGSFSTLEIQRTEQGDSAMYLCASSLGQGRGYTFGSGTRLTVV.

The rearrangement uses TRBV19 and TRBJ1-6, with 9 bases lining up with TRBD1. The V and J ends lost 4 bases and 7 bases, in that order; junction bases with no gene match: 8. Germline V lookup: CDR1 LNHDA, CDR2 SQIVND (reference sequence). This CDR3 contains 16 residues. In nucleotides, the CDR3 is TGTGCCAGTAGTACCCGGGGACAGGGTTGGAATTCACCCCTCCACTTT. Amino acid sequence: CASSTRGQGWNSPLHF.

This chain uses TRBV4-3 with TRBJ2-7; possible D gene TRBD1, 6 bases. Trimming pared 0 bases from V and 0 bases from J, leaving 9 bases between. Germline assignment: CDR1 LGHNA and CDR2 YSLEER. There are 15 residues in the CDR3. CDR3 in amino acids: CASSQEGRGSYEQYF. The DNA for the CDR3 is TGCGCCAGCAGCCAAGAGGGCAGGGGCTCCTACGAGCAGTACTTC.

V gene TRBV4-1 combines with J gene TRBJ2-3, with 8 bases fitting TRBD1. The V segment lost 0 bases and the J segment 0 bases; nucleotides outside the gene matches: 2. Germline V gene data show CDR1 as MGHRA and CDR2 as YSYEKL. The length of the CDR3 is 16 residues. CDR3 sequence: CASSQERQGSTDTQYF. CDR3 DNA sequence: TGCGCCAGCAGCCAAGAGCGACAGGGGAGCACAGATACGCAGTATTTT.

The chain's CDR3 is CASLLRVGTDTQYF. Written as DNA, the CDR3 is TGTGCCAGCCTTTTGAGGGTTGGCACAGATACGCAGTATTTT. The J gene is TRBJ2-3, the V gene TRBV7-8; D possibly corresponds to TRBD2 (5 bases). Per germline, CDR1 SGHVS and CDR2 FQNEAQ. Deletions cut 8 bases from V and 1 base from J, with 13 bases between. CDR3 size: 14 residues.

The chain is built from TRBV9 and TRBJ1-4, with TRBD1 as a possible D gene (5 bases). The CDR3 length is 17 residues. Trimming removed 0 bases at V and 4 bases at J, with 16 bases between. The germline V gene encodes CDR1 SGDLS and CDR2 YYNGEE. In nucleotides, the CDR3 is TGTGCCAGCAGCGTAGGAGACGGATCAGGGATTAATGAAAAACTGTTTTTT. Protein product: CASSVGDGSGINEKLFF.

V gene TRBV19 combines with J gene TRBJ2-5, with 8 bases matching TRBD2. The J call may not be correct, given that the DNA end is closer to TRBJ2-7. Germline-derived CDR1 and CDR2 are LNHDA and SQIVND (reference sequence). The CDR3 runs to 15 residues. The CDR3 DNA follows: TGTGCCAGTAGTTTCCGGGGGGGGATTGGGAGCGAGCAGTACTTC. Translating gives CASSFRGGIGSEQYF.

The chain recombines TRBV9 with TRBJ1-6; 9 positions match TRBD1. Trimming at V came to 4 bases and at J to 10 bases, leaving 6 bases not matched to a gene. The germline V gene has CDR1 SGDLS and CDR2 YYNGEE. This CDR3 has 14 residues. The CDR3 sequence: CASSQGQGRSPLHF. CDR3 nucleotides: TGTGCCAGCAGCCAGGGACAGGGCCGATCACCCCTCCACTTT.

The rearrangement joins TRBV7-9 to TRBJ2-5; 8 nucleotides agree with TRBD2. The CDR3 has 16 amino acids. Germline V CDR1 and CDR2: SEHNR, FQNEAQ (reference sequence). The V and J ends lost 5 bases and 3 bases, in that order; junction bases with no gene match: 11. The CDR3 loop reads CASSPRGAGGKETQYF. CDR3 nucleotide sequence: TGTGCCAGCAGCCCCCGGGGGGCGGGGGGTAAAGAGACCCAGTACTTC.

The chain links TRBV15 to TRBJ2-5, with D perhaps TRBD1 (5 bases). The ends were cut back, 0 bases at V and 5 bases at J, with 16 bases in the middle. Germline CDR1 LNHNV, CDR2 YYDKDF (reference sequence). This CDR3 is 16 amino acids long. Written as DNA, the CDR3 is TGTGCCACCAGCAGAGATCTCTCAGGGCGCAAGGAGACCCAGTACTTC. Amino acid sequence: CATSRDLSGRKETQYF.

The rearrangement links TRBV21-1 to TRBJ1-1; the table's D call TRBD1 went unverified against the DNA. TRBV21-1 is described as a pseudogene. This CDR3 has 14 amino acids. The CDR3 loop is CASSKNRENTEAFF. CDR3 nucleotides: TGTGCCAGCAGCAAAAACAGGGAGAACACTGAAGCTTTCTTT.

This sequence joins TRBV7-2 and TRBJ2-5, with TRBD2 identical over 13 bases. Germline CDR1 SGHTA, CDR2 FQGNSA. The CDR3 covers 16 residues. Losses at the gene ends were 5 bases for V and 5 bases for J; bases not matched to a gene: 8. CDR3 sequence (DNA): TGTGCCAGCAGCCCAGGACTAGCGGGGGTGAGGGAGACCCAGTACTTC. It codes for CASSPGLAGVRETQYF.

V and J are TRBV7-2 and TRBJ2-2; 7 bases fit TRBD2. With 4 bases clipped from V and 6 bases from J, the junction kept 5 bases outside the gene matches. CDR1 SGHTA and CDR2 FQGNSA come from the germline V gene. The length of the CDR3 is 14 residues. Here the CDR3 reads CASSSGLEAGELFF. The DNA for the CDR3 is TGTGCCAGCAGCTCAGGACTAGAAGCCGGGGAGCTGTTTTTT.

V usage is TRBV19 and J usage is TRBJ1-2; no firm D call. The germline V and J ends were trimmed by 8 bases and 2 bases, with 12 bases remaining between them. The CDR3 is made up of 13 amino acids. Germline loops: CDR1 LNHDA, CDR2 SQIVND (reference sequence). The CDR3, as DNA: TGTGCCAGTCGTCCACAGAGAAACTATGGCTACACCTTC. Residues: CASRPQRNYGYTF.

The sample holds one count of this clone. The chain combines TRBV9 with TRBJ2-3; D may be TRBD2 (5 bases). The V end lost 4 bases, the J end lost 1 base, and 19 bases lay between the germline ends. The CDR3 covers 17 residues. Per the germline V gene, CDR1 is SGDLS and CDR2 is YYNGEE. CDR3 amino acids: CASSLRLGDPGTDTQYF. CDR3 in DNA: TGTGCCAGCAGCCTCCGTCTGGGAGACCCGGGCACAGATACGCAGTATTTT. The full variable domain, with the rest looked up from reference TRBV9 and TRBJ2-3, is DSGVTQTPKHLITATGQRVTLRCSPRSGDLSVYWYQQSLDQGLQFLIQYYNGEERAKGNILERFSAQQFPDLHSELNLSSLELGDSALYFCASSLRLGDPGTDTQYFGPGTRLTVL.

CDR3 residues: CASSLGTSGSYNEQFF. The DNA for the CDR3 is TGTGCCAGCAGTTTAGGGACTAGCGGGTCCTACAATGAGCAGTTCTTC. This chain links TRBV27 with TRBJ2-1; 12 nucleotides line up with TRBD2. Germline V gene lookup returns CDR1 MNHEY and CDR2 SMNVEV (reference sequence). V lost 2 bases and J lost 1; bases outside the gene matches: 0. The CDR3 contains 16 residues.

The rearrangement joins TRBV2 to TRBJ2-1, with a weak D call TRBD1 (6 bases). Trimming removed 2 bases at V and 5 bases at J, with 16 bases between. CDR3 size: 16 residues. The germline gives CDR1 SNHLY, CDR2 FYNNEI. As DNA, the CDR3 is TGTGCCAGCAGTGAACCCGGGACACCCTCACACAATGAGCAGTTCTTC. Its protein product is CASSEPGTPSHNEQFF.